This TCR beta chain originates from a study of identical twins (TCRdb year 2016). Study-level background: To test whether fetal clonotypes persist, this study deep-sequenced TCR alpha and beta repertoires from monozygotic twins, from unrelated adults of various ages, and from cord blood. Replicate twin experiments were performed at different times using different library preparation protocols to rule out contamination. General conclusions and limits of the study: Compared with coincidental sharing between unrelated individuals, out-of-frame TCR alpha sequences shared between twins had an excess of sequences with low generation probability. In monozygotic twins, out-of-frame TCR alpha sharing was systematically underestimated by recombination models, although the models agreed with sharing between unrelated individuals. Fewer insertions were carried by abundant cord blood beta clonotypes, a similar but weaker trend appeared in young adult naive repertoires, and no such trend appeared in memory repertoires. A weaker excess of twin sharing was found in beta out-of-frame sequences because the signal-to-noise ratio was lowered by fewer shared sequences. Because the same donors could not be followed over many years, the conclusions depended on cross-sectional statistical analysis. Invariant T cells such as MAIT and iNKT could partly confound zero-insertion analyses, although diverse VJ usage argued against such confounding for most clonotypes.

The library was generated by 5' RACE. Sequencing was performed on an Illumina HiSeq 2000. A universal primer binding site was added through template switching, and the final cDNA carried a unique molecular identifier so that TCR cDNA molecules could be counted accurately. Specific primers in the conserved constant-segment region were used to synthesize first-strand cDNA for the TCR alpha and beta chains. Each cDNA library was double barcoded, with a SMART-Mk sample barcode plus Illumina barcodes, to control for contamination. TruSeq adapter sequences and Illumina sample barcodes were added in two successive PCR steps. TCR alpha and beta cDNA libraries were sequenced on the Illumina HiSeq platform with custom primers. Processing in the source paper ran as follows. MiGEC was used to process raw reads and extract unique molecular identifiers, and MiXCR was used to find CDR3 positions. Recombination models were inferred per individual with the repgenHMM and IGoR tools using an EM algorithm. Shared clonotype analysis was performed with the tcR package in R, normalizing sharing by the product of cloneset sizes. To study raw recombination free of thymic and clonal selection effects, out-of-frame nonproductive sequences were analyzed. The raw public data were reprocessed by TCRdb itself: fastp quality trimming at Q25, MiXCR clonotype calling, in-frame beta chains only. Rows merge per CDR3 protein into single entries with the most common DNA and genes. TCRdb, rather than the study authors, made the V and J calls. This sample is represented by 700,000 or so distinct CDR3 sequences; less than 25% of them were singletons. The ten most abundant clones make up 4% to 4.5% of the sample.

With respect to this clonotype: No cognate antigen has been identified for it. Base qualities are not at hand, and no much larger clone is one base apart.

The CDR3 measures 16 amino acids from cysteine to phenylalanine. Here the CDR3 DNA is all that survives: 48 bases in frame from base 1. The germline V gene (reference sequence) yields DFQATT for CDR1 and SNEGSKA for CDR2. A distance of 23 bases separates the germline ends of V and J, which lose 4 bases and 7 bases respectively. All donors were healthy Caucasians. The twin cohort comprised three pairs of female monozygotic twins, all aged roughly 18 to 30 years. Peripheral blood mononuclear cells were the source from which RNA for the TCR libraries was isolated. These same data were also listed under a study on T cells expressing NK-cell markers. The second study reports: Eight donors provided sorted CD3+CD56+NKG2C+, CD3+CD56+NKG2C- and CD3+CD56-NKG2C+ T-cell subsets, whose TCR beta-chain repertoires were profiled. Among the eight sequenced donors, seven were HCMV-seropositive and one was HCMV-seronegative. In several experiments an anti-gammadeltaTCR antibody was added to restrict sorting to alphabetaTCR-expressing T cells. In several donors, the dominant CD3+CD56+NKG2C+ clonotypes were among the top 10 CD8+ clonotypes and accounted for roughly 1.0-8% of CD8+ T cells. Those dominant clonotypes were again the most abundant among CD3+CD56-NKG2C+ cells in several donors, at about 25-65%. Whether the expanded NKG2C-expressing T cell clones were specific for HCMV antigens remained unclear. All eight donors whose samples were sequenced were randomly selected healthy volunteers, three of them men and five women. HCMV serostatus was determined by detecting HCMV-specific IgG in serum with a commercial ELISA kit. For roughly 6 donors, bulk peripheral blood T-cell repertoires were also sequenced from unsorted PBMC. MIGEC was used to demultiplex reads and group the reads by UMI, and MiTCR was used to assemble and quantify clonotypes. Only TCR cDNA sequences supported by at least two reads were kept to exclude erroneous sequences. The tcR package was used for downstream repertoire analysis, and clonotypes were matched across fractions by CDR3 nucleotide sequence plus V segment. VDJmatch was used to annotate antigen specificity against VDJdb, with one amino acid substitution allowed in CDR3.

This receptor was identified in a woman younger than 30 in good health. The specimen was PBMCs. The rearranged chain carries TRBV20-1 and TRBJ2-1; the D gene remains uncertain. The DNA is TGCAGTGCTACGCATCTTAAGCTAGAAGACCTGAATGAGCAGTTCTTC. Protein translation: CSATHLKLEDLNEQFF.